One and the same sample provided the 25 T cell receptor beta chains below, sequenced in a study of blood T cells in healthy people across ages. A sample-barcoded 5' primer and a J-beta primer mix were used in a second PCR of roughly 6 to 11 cycles. Via MiXCR, TCRdb re-called the 5' RACE reads, giving one row per CDR3 protein. The sample lists around 1,700,000 distinct CDR3 sequences, roughly 27% occurring once. Sequenced sample: blood. The source of these receptors is a young woman in good health.

The V and J genes are TRBV7-2 and TRBJ2-1; D not resolved. CDR3 length equals 11 residues. Per the germline V gene, CDR1 is SGHTA and CDR2 is FQGNSA. V was clipped by 6 bases and J by 9 bases, with 9 bases between them. The CDR3 protein is CASRVYGEQFF. CDR3 bases: TGTGCCAGCAGGGTATACGGTGAGCAGTTCTTC.

This clonotype was observed at least ten times. The chain employs TRBV20-1 and TRBJ2-1; 12 nucleotides agree with TRBD2. The CDR3 length is 15 residues. Germline V gives CDR1 DFQATT, CDR2 SNEGSKA (reference sequence). V shed 0 bases and J 7 bases; nucleotides not matched to a gene: 4. CDR3 nucleotide sequence: TGCAGTGCTAGAGATCTAGCGGGAGGGAGAAATGAGCAGTTCTTC. Translating it yields CSARDLAGGRNEQFF.

This clonotype was picked up many times. The V call is TRBV20-1, the J call TRBJ2-5; D is possibly TRBD2 (5 bases). Trimming removed 0 bases at V and 5 bases at J, with 16 bases between. The CDR3 totals 15 residues. In germline, CDR1 is DFQATT, CDR2 SNEGSKA (reference sequence). The CDR3 nucleotides read TGCAGTGCTAGAGATGGCAATACTAGAGCGGAGACCCAGTACTTC. The encoded protein is CSARDGNTRAETQYF.

The table lists this clonotype with a few counts. This chain connects TRBV20-1 to TRBJ2-5, with D possibly matching TRBD2 (5 bases). With 6 bases removed from V and 7 bases from J, the gap between germline ends came to 18 bases. The CDR3 is 13 residues long. Looked up from germline, CDR1 is DFQATT and CDR2 is SNEGSKA (reference sequence). CDR3 in amino acids: CSAEGASGGTQYF. The CDR3 DNA reads TGCAGTGCCGAGGGTGCTAGTGGCGGGACCCAGTACTTC.

This clonotype has at least ten counts. The rearrangement links TRBV20-1 to TRBJ2-6, with D uncertain. V lost 3 bases to trimming and J lost 4 bases, with 7 bases between them. Germline V lookup: CDR1 DFQATT, CDR2 SNEGSKA (reference sequence). The CDR3 is made up of 13 amino acids. The CDR3 spells CSASKEGANVLTF. CDR3 nucleotides: TGCAGTGCTAGTAAGGAGGGGGCCAACGTCCTGACTTTC.

This sequence joins TRBV24-1 and TRBJ2-1; D uncertain. V was shortened by 3 bases and J by 4 bases, with 6 bases between the two germline ends. The germline V gene has CDR1 KGHDR and CDR2 SFDVKD. CDR3 size: 13 residues. In nucleotides, the CDR3 is TGTGCCACCAGTGATAACTTATACAATGAGCAGTTCTTC. Protein sequence: CATSDNLYNEQFF.

Note on this clonotype: A much larger clone lies one base from this, so it may be a read error. The rearrangement joins TRBV6-5 to TRBJ1-1, with a weak D call TRBD1 (5 bases). The CDR3 length is 11 residues. Germline-derived CDR1 and CDR2 are MNHEY and SVGAGI. CDR3 sequence (DNA): TGTTCGGCCGGGCGGGGCACTGAAACTTTCTTT. Translation: CSAGRGTETFF.

The chain combines TRBV3-1 with TRBJ2-5, with D possibly being TRBD2 (6 bases). Trimming removed 4 bases at V and 5 bases at J, with 11 bases between. CDR1 LGHDT and CDR2 YNNKEL come from the germline V gene (reference sequence). The CDR3 runs to 13 residues. CDR3 region: CASSLREAETQYF. CDR3 DNA: TGTGCCAGCAGCCTCAGGGAGGCGGAGACCCAGTACTTC.

This clonotype has a handful of counts. The CDR3 DNA reads TGTGCCAGCAGCGAACAGGGGTCGGCATATTATGGCTACACCTTC. The encoded protein is CASSEQGSAYYGYTF. The chain uses TRBV11-2 and TRBJ1-2; 7 positions agree with TRBD1. The length of the CDR3 is 15 residues. Germline trimming cut 5 bases from V and 5 bases from J; bases unmatched to any gene: 11. The germline gives CDR1 SGHAT, CDR2 FQNNGV.

The chain carries TRBV28 and TRBJ2-7, with 7 bases lining up with TRBD1. Germline-derived CDR1 and CDR2 are MDHEN and SYDVKM. J lost 0 bases, V lost 4 bases, and 9 bases had no gene match. CDR3 length: 16 amino acids. The CDR3 nucleotides read TGTGCCAGCAGTTCCGATTACAGGGGCCTCTCCTACGAGCAGTACTTC. Translated: CASSSDYRGLSYEQYF. Full variable domain (rest looked up from reference TRBV28 and TRBJ2-7): DVKVTQSSRYLVKRTGEKVFLECVQDMDHENMFWYRQDPGLGLRLIYFSYDVKMKEKGDIPEGYSVSREKKERFSLILESASTNQTSMYLCASSSDYRGLSYEQYFGPGTRLTVT.

This clonotype has at least ten counts. The J gene is TRBJ2-7, the V gene TRBV12-3 or TRBV12-4, with unresolved D. The DNA matches TRBJ2-5 better at its end, which makes the J call doubtful. The CDR3 covers 14 residues. This CDR3 reads CASSLGSQVGTQYF. CDR3 coding DNA: TGTGCCAGCAGTTTAGGAAGTCAAGTGGGGACCCAGTACTTC.

The chain has TRBV27 and TRBJ1-1; D not resolved. Deletions cut 7 bases from V and 3 bases from J, with 18 bases between. Germline-derived CDR1 and CDR2 are MNHEY and SMNVEV (reference sequence). The CDR3 length is 15 residues. CDR3 in amino acids: CASKPSLIIDTEAFF. The CDR3 region has the DNA TGTGCCAGCAAGCCCTCTCTGATAATCGACACTGAAGCTTTCTTT.

The chain carries TRBV12-3 or TRBV12-4 and TRBJ2-1, with a weak D call TRBD1 (6 bases). The CDR3 runs 14 residues. Trimming pared 2 bases from V and 4 bases from J, leaving 9 bases between. The CDR3 sequence is CASSLSDSYNEQFF. CDR3 DNA sequence: TGTGCCAGCAGTTTATCGGACAGTTACAATGAGCAGTTCTTC.

This clonotype has a handful of counts. The chain uses TRBV12-3 or TRBV12-4 and TRBJ2-1, with 8 positions matching TRBD1. The ends lost 8 bases at V and 2 bases at J; junction bases unmatched: 5. The CDR3 length is 14 residues. The CDR3 here is CASAWTGTYNEQFF. DNA for the CDR3: TGTGCCAGCGCGTGGACAGGGACCTACAATGAGCAGTTCTTC.

This clonotype was found a few times. V gene TRBV4-1 combines with J gene TRBJ1-5; no reliable D call. The CDR3 loop spans 15 amino acids. The germline V gene has CDR1 MGHRA and CDR2 YSYEKL. Deletions cut 1 base from V and 0 bases from J, with 7 bases between. The CDR3 is CASSQAQTSNQPQHF. The CDR3 DNA sequence: TGCGCCAGCAGCCAAGCACAGACTAGCAATCAGCCCCAGCATTTT.

The CDR3 DNA sequence: TGTGCCAGCAGCCAGGACAGGGGGAATCAGTTCTACGAGCAGTACTTC. This sequence encodes CASSQDRGNQFYEQYF. The chain recombines TRBV14 with TRBJ2-7; 10 positions match TRBD1. CDR1 is SGHDN and CDR2 is FVKESK in the germline V gene. The CDR3 extends over 16 amino acids. The junction had 8 bases not matched to a gene; V was cut back by 3 bases and J by 3 bases.

The chain combines TRBV5-1 with TRBJ2-5; TRBD1 is a possible D gene (6 bases). The CDR3 has 15 amino acids. Germline CDR1 SGHRS, CDR2 YFSETQ. Trimming stripped 1 base from V and 4 bases from J, with 14 bases between. DNA of the CDR3: TGCGCCAGCAGCTTGAGGGGGAGCGACGGAGAGACCCAGTACTTC. Protein product: CASSLRGSDGETQYF.

This clonotype was seen only a few times. The rearrangement links TRBV4-3 to TRBJ2-1, with 9 bases lining up with TRBD2. The CDR3 extends over 16 amino acids. The ends lost 2 bases at V and 5 bases at J; junction bases unmatched: 7. Germline V gene lookup returns CDR1 LGHNA and CDR2 YSLEER. In nucleotides, the CDR3 is TGCGCCAGCAGCCAAATAGCGGCGGGAGGGAACAATGAGCAGTTCTTC. It specifies CASSQIAAGGNNEQFF.

This clonotype was seen only a few times. This chain links TRBV7-2 with TRBJ1-2, with TRBD1 matching over 9 bases. V gave up 3 bases and J gave up 5 bases; unmatched junction bases: 10. Looked up from germline, CDR1 is SGHTA and CDR2 is FQGNSA. The CDR3 runs to 16 residues. The CDR3 nucleotides are TGTGCCAGCAGCTTCCGGGAGAACAGGGGGCAGTATGGCTACACCTTC. Translation gives CASSFRENRGQYGYTF.

This clonotype was seen more than once but under ten times. This chain uses TRBV12-3 or TRBV12-4 with TRBJ2-1, with D possibly being TRBD2 (6 bases). V shed 3 bases and J shed 14 bases, with 17 bases lying between them. The CDR3 is 13 residues long. DNA for the CDR3: TGTGCCAGCAGTTTTAGCTTTGGAGGCGGGAAGTTCTTC. The encoded protein is CASSFSFGGGKFF.

About this clonotype: A read error may explain this, as a much larger clone is one base away. The genes are TRBV6-6 and TRBJ2-6; TRBD1 matches at 7 bases. Germline CDR1 is MNHNY and CDR2 is SVGAGI (reference sequence). V gave up 8 bases and J gave up 0 bases; unmatched junction bases: 10. This CDR3 spans 17 amino acids. Here the CDR3 reads CASLREQGISGANVLTF. The DNA for the CDR3 is TGTGCCAGCCTCAGGGAACAGGGGATCTCTGGGGCCAACGTCCTGACTTTC.

This clonotype was observed a few times. The chain recombines TRBV7-8 with TRBJ2-7, with 7 bases aligning to TRBD1. Unmatched junction bases numbered 10, after V lost 5 bases and J lost 3 bases. Germline V gives CDR1 SGHVS, CDR2 FQNEAQ. The CDR3 contains 15 residues. CDR3 DNA sequence: TGTGCCAGCAGCGCGGCTAGACAGGGACACTACGAGCAGTACTTC. This gives the protein CASSAARQGHYEQYF.

The V call is TRBV6-1, the J call TRBJ2-7; TRBD2 agrees at 14 bases. CDR1 is MNHNS and CDR2 is SASEGT in the germline V gene. Germline trimming cut 11 bases from V and 6 bases from J; bases unmatched to any gene: 18. The CDR3 is made up of 17 amino acids. The CDR3 DNA reads TGTGCCTCATTGGGACTAGCGGGAGCGGAGAGGATGGGCGAGCAGTACTTC. Protein product: CASLGLAGAERMGEQYF.

The gene calls are TRBV14 and TRBJ2-5, with D possibly being TRBD1 or TRBD2 (5 bases each). V lost 1 base, J lost 7 bases, and 13 bases lay in between. From germline, CDR1 is SGHDN and CDR2 FVKESK. CDR3 length equals 14 residues. CDR3: CASSQGGRLGTQYF. The CDR3 DNA follows: TGTGCCAGCAGCCAAGGGGGACGGCTCGGGACCCAGTACTTC.

This clonotype has a count of ten or more. The rearrangement joins TRBV5-1 to TRBJ2-7; D is tentatively TRBD1 or TRBD2 (5 bases each). V was clipped by 2 bases and J by 5 bases, with 11 bases between them. Per the germline V gene, CDR1 is SGHRS and CDR2 is YFSETQ. This CDR3 spans 13 amino acids. Here the CDR3 reads CASSLQEADEQYF. In nucleotides, the CDR3 is TGCGCCAGCAGCTTACAGGAGGCGGACGAGCAGTACTTC.